The T cell receptor beta chain described here comes from a study of T cells in localized non-small cell lung cancer. The CDR3 is 12 amino acids. Trimming took off 4 bases at V and 3 bases at J, with 7 bases between the two ends. Per germline, CDR1 SGHRS and CDR2 YFSETQ. Study observations and caveats: Uninvolved adjacent lung had more T cell clonality than any other tissue, topping tumor. A median of around 52 clones ranked among the top 100 in tumor appeared in adjacent lung. A raised T cell density in blood coincided with lengthier overall survival.

The data were produced by immunoSEQ multiplex PCR, yet TCRdb's version contains in-frame clones alone and is incomplete. The profile shows about 48,000 clones, 77% of them singletons. Worth noting for this clone: Its antigen is unknown.

The TCR sequence derives from a man between 35 and 75 years old with stage I squamous cell lung carcinoma. This rearrangement joins TRBV5-1 to TRBJ1-1; D perhaps matches TRBD1 (5 bases). The source was peripheral blood, collected before any cancer treatment. The CDR3 protein is CASSPGYTEAFF. As DNA, the CDR3 is TGCGCCAGCAGCCCAGGGTACACTGAAGCTTTCTTT.